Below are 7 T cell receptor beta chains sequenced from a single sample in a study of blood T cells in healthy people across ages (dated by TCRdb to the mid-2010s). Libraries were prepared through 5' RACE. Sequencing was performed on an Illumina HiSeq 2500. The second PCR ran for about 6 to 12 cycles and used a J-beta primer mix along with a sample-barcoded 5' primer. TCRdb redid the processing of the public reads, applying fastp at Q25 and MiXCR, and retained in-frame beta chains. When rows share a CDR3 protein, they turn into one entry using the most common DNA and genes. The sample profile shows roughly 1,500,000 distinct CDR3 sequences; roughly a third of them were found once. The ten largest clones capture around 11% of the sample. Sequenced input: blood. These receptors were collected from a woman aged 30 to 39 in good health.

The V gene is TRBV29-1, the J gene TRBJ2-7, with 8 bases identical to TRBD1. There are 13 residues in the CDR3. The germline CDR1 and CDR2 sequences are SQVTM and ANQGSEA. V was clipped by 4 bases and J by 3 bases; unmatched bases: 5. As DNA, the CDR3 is TGCAGCGTTGTTACGGACAGGGACTACGAGCAGTACTTC. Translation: CSVVTDRDYEQYF.

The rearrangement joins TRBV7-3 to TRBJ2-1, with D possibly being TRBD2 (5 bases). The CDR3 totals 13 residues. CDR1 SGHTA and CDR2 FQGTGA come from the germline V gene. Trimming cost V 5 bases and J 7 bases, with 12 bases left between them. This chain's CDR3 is CASSHGKGNEQFF. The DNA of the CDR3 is TGTGCCAGCAGCCACGGGAAAGGTAATGAGCAGTTCTTC.

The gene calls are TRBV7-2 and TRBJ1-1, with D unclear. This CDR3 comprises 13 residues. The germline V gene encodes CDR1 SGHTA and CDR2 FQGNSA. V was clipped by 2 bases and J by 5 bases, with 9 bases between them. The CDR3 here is CASSLPGTTEAFF. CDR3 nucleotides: TGTGCCAGCAGCTTACCGGGAACGACTGAAGCTTTCTTT.

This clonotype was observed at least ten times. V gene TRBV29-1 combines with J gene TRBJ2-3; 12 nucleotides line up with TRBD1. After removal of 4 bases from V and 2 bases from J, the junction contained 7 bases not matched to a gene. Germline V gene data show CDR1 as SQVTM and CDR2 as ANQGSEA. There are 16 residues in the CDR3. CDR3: CSVAWDRGRNTDTQYF. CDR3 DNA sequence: TGCAGCGTTGCTTGGGACAGGGGGCGGAACACAGATACGCAGTATTTT.

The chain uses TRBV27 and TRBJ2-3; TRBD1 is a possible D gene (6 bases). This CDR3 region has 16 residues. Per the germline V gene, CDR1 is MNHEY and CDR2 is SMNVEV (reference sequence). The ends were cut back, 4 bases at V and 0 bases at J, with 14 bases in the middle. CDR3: CASSSRQASSTDTQYF. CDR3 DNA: TGTGCCAGCAGTTCGCGACAGGCTTCTAGCACAGATACGCAGTATTTT.

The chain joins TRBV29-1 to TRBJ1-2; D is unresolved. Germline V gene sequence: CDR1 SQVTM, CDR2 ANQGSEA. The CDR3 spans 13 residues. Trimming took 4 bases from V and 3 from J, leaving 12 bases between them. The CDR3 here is CSVGVSLDYGYTF. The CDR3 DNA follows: TGCAGCGTTGGAGTCTCTTTGGACTATGGCTACACCTTC.

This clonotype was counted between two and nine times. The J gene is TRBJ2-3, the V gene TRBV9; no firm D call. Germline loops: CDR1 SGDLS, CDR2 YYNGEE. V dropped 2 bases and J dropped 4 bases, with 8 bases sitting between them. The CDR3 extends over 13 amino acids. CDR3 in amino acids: CASSVRTPDTQYF. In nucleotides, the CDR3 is TGTGCCAGCAGCGTTCGCACGCCAGATACGCAGTATTTT. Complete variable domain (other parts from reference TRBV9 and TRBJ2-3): DSGVTQTPKHLITATGQRVTLRCSPRSGDLSVYWYQQSLDQGLQFLIQYYNGEERAKGNILERFSAQQFPDLHSELNLSSLELGDSALYFCASSVRTPDTQYFGPGTRLTVL.